This is a list of T cell receptor beta chains from one sample in a study of shared T cell receptors in the human thymus. TCRdb keeps only in-frame clones here, not all; method: immunoSEQ multiplex PCR. The sample has around 68,000 clones, about 96% seen once. The specimen sequenced was thymocytes. The receptors were gathered from a human donor. CDR3s include the opening cysteine and the closing phenylalanine or tryptophan. The order of the fields is J gene, clone size, V gene, D gene, CDR3 DNA, CDR3 protein. A D gene is named only where the DNA matches it firmly. Clone size is stated in some rows and not others, as once, few, many or a class when expanded.

TRBJ2-5 | NA | TRBV18 | NA | TGTGCCAGCTCCCGAACTCGTGGGGCCGACAGCGCCCAAGAGACCCAGTACTTC | CASSRTRGADSAQETQYF
TRBJ2-3 | NA | TRBV4-3 | NA | TGCGCCAGCAGCCAAGAGAAGGCAGGGACGTACACAGATACGCAGTATTTT | CASSQEKAGTYTDTQYF
TRBJ1-5 | NA | TRBV5-1 | TRBD1 | TGCGCCAGCAGCCCCCCCCACGGGAGTCATAGCAGGGGGAATAATCAGCCCCAGCATTTT | CASSPPHGSHSRGNNQPQHF
TRBJ2-3 | NA | TRBV7-6 | TRBD1 | TGTGCCAGCAGCGAGGGGGCAAGGGATACGCAGTATTTT | CASSEGARDTQYF
TRBJ2-5 | NA | TRBV18 | NA | TGTGCCAGCTCGCCCGACCTACAGGGACGGAGAGAGACCCAGTACTTC | CASSPDLQGRRETQYF
TRBJ1-5 | NA | TRBV7-9 | NA | TGTGCCAGCAGCTTAGCGCTTGGAGGGAAGCCTCAGCCCCAGCATTTT | CASSLALGGKPQPQHF
TRBJ2-5 | NA | TRBV7-2 | TRBD1 | TGTGCCAGCAGCTTAGATGGGTGCAAGACAGGGGTCTGCCAAGAGACCCAGTACTTC | CASSLDGCKTGVCQETQYF
TRBJ2-5 | NA | TRBV4-1 | TRBD1 | TGCGCCAGCAGCCAAGATATCAGGGGGGAGACCCAGTACTTC | CASSQDIRGETQYF
TRBJ1-1 | once | TRBV5-6 | NA | TGTGCCAGCGGCCCGGTCCGGCACGCTGAAGCTTTCTTT | CASGPVRHAEAFF
TRBJ2-7 | NA | TRBV25-1 | NA | TGTGCCAGCAGTGACCCAACAGGATTCAGCTCCTACGAGCAGTACTTC | CASSDPTGFSSYEQYF
TRBJ2-5 | NA | TRBV7-2 | TRBD1 | TGTGCCAGCAGCGAGGCCCGGGACAGGATACAAGAGACCCAGTACTTC | CASSEARDRIQETQYF
TRBJ2-1 | few | TRBV7-7 | TRBD2 | TGTGCCAGCAGTTATGAGATTTCTACTAGCGGGGTTAGCGGTGAGCAGTTCTTC | CASSYEISTSGVSGEQFF
TRBJ2-7 | NA | TRBV6-1 | TRBD1 | TGTGCCAGCAGTGACTCGACAGGGAAAGTCCACGAGCAGTACTTC | CASSDSTGKVHEQYF
TRBJ2-1 | NA | TRBV6-6 | NA | TGTGCCAGCAGCCCTGCGGCGGGCTCCTACAATGAGCAGTTCTTC | CASSPAAGSYNEQFF
TRBJ1-3 | NA | TRBV5-4 | TRBD1 | TGTGCCAGCAGCTTGGGCGGCAGGGGGTACCCCTCTGGAAACACCATATATTTT | CASSLGGRGYPSGNTIYF